Shown below are 21 T cell receptor beta chains from a single sample sequenced in a study of shared clonotypes between healthy human individuals (dated by TCRdb to the early 2020s). CD8 naive samples were obtained by positive selection for CCR7 among CD45RO-negative cells, yielding a CD45RA+CCR7+ population from which TemRA cells were excluded. Receptors were amplified or captured by the immunoSEQ multiplex PCR assay. TCRdb's version of the immuneACCESS table is confined to in-frame rearrangements and falls short of the full clone set. An unresolved V gene accounts for under half of the shortfall where checked; the remainder is of unknown origin. The sample profile shows around 2,100,000 clones; over 85% of them were found once. The ten largest clonotypes hold under 1.5% of the sample. What was sequenced was naive CD8+ T cells sorted from blood. Explained via the paper, the cell subset or site label denotes: CD45RA+CCR7+. The receptors here all came from a man aged 18 to 29 in good health.

The V and J genes are TRBV27 and TRBJ2-7, with D perhaps TRBD1 (5 bases). The V end was cut by 5 bases, the J end by 4 bases, with 21 bases between. The CDR3 spans 16 residues. Per the germline V gene, CDR1 is MNHEY and CDR2 is SMNVEV (reference sequence). The CDR3 DNA sequence: TGTGCCAGCAGTCCCTCGACCGGACAATGGTGGTACGAGCAGTACTTC. Its protein product is CASSPSTGQWWYEQYF.

The rearrangement joins TRBV2 to TRBJ1-2; no clear D gene. V was trimmed by 5 bases and J by 4 bases, leaving 17 bases between them. Per the germline V gene, CDR1 is SNHLY and CDR2 is FYNNEI. This CDR3 region has 15 residues. In DNA, the CDR3 is TGTGCCAGCAGTTCCAGTTCCATGACCTCCTATGGCTACACCTTC. Protein product: CASSSSSMTSYGYTF.

V and J are TRBV25-1 and TRBJ2-2; D is uncertain. The ends were cut back, 7 bases at V and 1 base at J, with 4 bases in the middle. Germline CDR1 is MGHDK and CDR2 is SYGVNS. CDR3 length: 12 amino acids. CDR3 nucleotide sequence: TGTGCCAGCACCGGGAACACCGGGGAGCTGTTTTTT. It encodes CASTGNTGELFF.

The rearrangement uses TRBV7-9 and TRBJ2-7, with 8 bases fitting TRBD1. Losses at the gene ends were 1 base for V and 2 bases for J; bases not matched to a gene: 4. This CDR3 is 15 amino acids long. In germline, CDR1 is SEHNR, CDR2 FQNEAQ (reference sequence). The CDR3, as DNA: TGTGCCAGCAGCTTAGGGACAGGGTCAGCCTACGAGCAGTACTTC. Translation gives CASSLGTGSAYEQYF. The full variable domain, completed using reference TRBV7-9 and TRBJ2-7, is DTGVSQNPRHKITKRGQNVTFRCDPISEHNRLYWYRQTLGQGPEFLTYFQNEAQLEKSRLLSDRFSAERPKGSFSTLEIQRTEQGDSAMYLCASSLGTGSAYEQYFGPGTRLTVT.

The chain recombines TRBV19 with TRBJ1-1, with 7 bases identical to TRBD1. The CDR3 length is 12 residues. The trim removed 6 bases at V and 6 bases at J, leaving 4 bases unmatched. In germline, CDR1 is LNHDA, CDR2 SQIVND (reference sequence). CDR3 loop: CASRAGGAEAFF. The CDR3 bases are TGTGCCAGTAGAGCAGGGGGGGCTGAAGCTTTCTTT.

The chain recombines TRBV27 with TRBJ2-3, with a weak D call TRBD2 (5 bases). V was shortened by 8 bases and J by 3 bases, with 18 bases between the two germline ends. This CDR3 contains 15 residues. The germline CDR1 and CDR2 sequences are MNHEY and SMNVEV (reference sequence). CDR3: CASRTGDLNTDTQYF. The DNA for the CDR3 is TGTGCCAGCCGCACCGGGGATTTAAATACAGATACGCAGTATTTT.

The CDR3 region is CASSLTGINSGNTIYF. In DNA, the CDR3 is TGTGCCAGCAGTTTGACAGGCATTAACTCTGGAAACACCATATATTTT. The chain employs TRBV27 and TRBJ1-3, with D tentatively TRBD1 (6 bases). Germline V CDR1 and CDR2: MNHEY, SMNVEV (reference sequence). Between the trimmed V and J ends, which lost 3 bases and 0 bases, there was a span of 12 bases. CDR3 length equals 16 residues.

V and J are TRBV28 and TRBJ2-7, with D uncertain. In germline, CDR1 is MDHEN, CDR2 SYDVKM. With 4 bases removed from V and 5 bases from J, the gap between germline ends came to 12 bases. The CDR3 extends over 13 amino acids. The CDR3 protein is CASSSSGTDEQYF. As DNA, the CDR3 is TGTGCCAGCAGTTCCTCAGGAACGGACGAGCAGTACTTC.

This clone was seen only once. This chain connects TRBV6-5 to TRBJ2-3; 8 bases agree with TRBD2. The CDR3 contains 15 residues. J lost 4 bases, V lost 9 bases, and 12 bases had no gene match. Germline CDR1 and CDR2: MNHEY and SVGAGI. CDR3 residues: CASALRLALADTQYF. The CDR3 nucleotides are TGTGCCAGTGCGTTGAGACTAGCGCTGGCAGATACGCAGTATTTT.

This chain uses TRBV7-9 with TRBJ1-2; D is unclear. The germline CDR1 and CDR2 sequences are SEHNR and FQNEAQ (reference sequence). The V gene lost 1 base and the J gene lost 8 bases, with 11 bases spanning the gap. This CDR3 has 13 residues. The CDR3 loop reads CASSLVPALGYTF. The CDR3 bases are TGTGCCAGCAGCTTAGTCCCGGCCTTGGGCTACACCTTC.

CDR3 nucleotide sequence: TGTGCCAGCAGTTCCACGGCGGGGGGCTCCTACAATGAGCAGTTCTTC. Encoded protein: CASSSTAGGSYNEQFF. V and J are TRBV27 and TRBJ2-1, with 8 nucleotides matching TRBD2. Per germline, CDR1 MNHEY and CDR2 SMNVEV (reference sequence). V lost 4 bases to trimming and J lost 0 bases; unmatched junction nucleotides: 5. This CDR3 comprises 16 residues.

The rearrangement links TRBV5-4 to TRBJ1-5; D not resolved. CDR1 SGHNT and CDR2 YYREEE come from the germline V gene (reference sequence). Trimming removed 0 bases at V and 7 bases at J, with 8 bases between. The CDR3 covers 13 residues. CDR3 nucleotide sequence: TGTGCCAGCAGCTTGGGCCTCGGGCAGCCCCAGCATTTT. Its protein is CASSLGLGQPQHF.

The chain uses TRBV7-9 and TRBJ2-1; 9 nucleotides line up with TRBD2. The germline CDR1 and CDR2 sequences are SEHNR and FQNEAQ (reference sequence). V lost 1 base and J lost 1; bases outside the gene matches: 5. CDR3 length: 17 residues. CDR3 sequence reads: CASSLGLAGRSYNEQFF. As DNA, the CDR3 is TGTGCCAGCAGCTTAGGGCTAGCGGGGAGATCCTACAATGAGCAGTTCTTC.

The chain recombines TRBV11-3 with TRBJ2-7; 11 nucleotides line up with TRBD1. This CDR3 has 15 residues. CDR1 and CDR2 (germline): SGHNT, YENEEA. Trimming took 5 bases from V and 3 from J; bases not matched to a gene: 6. Here the CDR3 reads CASSPGTGGFYEQYF. DNA for the CDR3: TGTGCCAGCAGCCCCGGGACAGGGGGTTTCTACGAGCAGTACTTC.

The gene calls are TRBV6-1 and TRBJ1-2; D gene ambiguous. CDR1 is MNHNS and CDR2 is SASEGT in the germline V gene. Trimming removed 1 base from V and 2 bases from J, with 8 bases in between. This CDR3 is 14 amino acids long. The CDR3, as DNA: TGTGCCAGCAGTGAAGGAGGATCAAACTATGGCTACACCTTC. Protein: CASSEGGSNYGYTF.

This clone was picked up one time. The V gene is TRBV30, the J gene TRBJ2-1, with TRBD2 identical over 11 bases. Trimming cost V 0 bases and J 5 bases; bases outside gene matches: 3. The CDR3 sequence is 15 residues long. Per the germline V gene, CDR1 is GTSNPN and CDR2 is SVGIG (reference sequence). Here the CDR3 DNA reads TGTGCCTGGAGTGTGGTACTAGCGGGGGACAATGAGCAGTTCTTC. Its protein is CAWSVVLAGDNEQFF.

The V and J genes are TRBV28 and TRBJ2-1, with D maybe TRBD2 (5 bases). Trimming removed 2 bases from V and 2 bases from J, with 10 bases in between. The CDR3 totals 15 residues. Germline V lookup: CDR1 MDHEN, CDR2 SYDVKM. This CDR3 is CASSLVRDTYNEQFF. The CDR3, as DNA: TGTGCCAGCAGTTTAGTACGGGATACCTACAATGAGCAGTTCTTC.

This clone came up many times. J is TRBJ1-3 and V is TRBV13; D is undetermined. The CDR3 extends over 16 amino acids. CDR1 and CDR2 from the germline V gene are PRHDT and FYEKMQ (reference sequence). The V end was cut by 1 base, the J end by 4 bases, with 14 bases between. The CDR3 DNA follows: TGTGCCAGCAGCTTAGAGGGCAGCGAGGACGGAAACACCATATATTTT. Translation gives CASSLEGSEDGNTIYF.

With respect to this clone: Distinct nucleotide sequences in the sample also encode this CDR3. The rearrangement uses TRBV7-9 and TRBJ2-1; D is undetermined. Germline V gene lookup returns CDR1 SEHNR and CDR2 FQNEAQ (reference sequence). Trimming stripped 1 base from V and 5 bases from J, with 3 bases between. The CDR3 extends over 12 amino acids. CDR3 residues: CASSLEDNEQFF. Here the CDR3 DNA reads TGTGCCAGCAGCTTAGAGGACAATGAGCAGTTCTTC.

This rearrangement joins TRBV28 to TRBJ2-7; the D gene is possibly TRBD2 (6 bases). V was shortened by 8 bases and J by 0 bases, with 17 bases between the two germline ends. Per the germline V gene, CDR1 is MDHEN and CDR2 is SYDVKM. The length of the CDR3 is 15 residues. CDR3 nucleotide sequence: TGTGCCAGCGCATTCATGGGGGGAAGCTCCTACGAGCAGTACTTC. This gives the protein CASAFMGGSSYEQYF.

As regards this clone: The identical CDR3 is also encoded by other nucleotide sequences in the sample. This chain links TRBV9 with TRBJ2-3; 13 bases align to TRBD2. The CDR3 has 15 residues. The J segment lost 4 bases and the V segment lost 3 bases, leaving 2 bases of the junction unmatched. Per the germline V gene, CDR1 is SGDLS and CDR2 is YYNGEE. The CDR3 protein is CASSAGLAGADTQYF. The CDR3 DNA is TGTGCCAGCAGCGCCGGACTAGCGGGAGCAGATACGCAGTATTTT.